These 27 T cell receptor beta chains came from one sample sequenced in a study of T cell changes during pregnancy in multiple sclerosis. Profiling relied on immunoSEQ multiplex PCR, and the TCRdb table lists in-frame clones only, not all of them. The profile covers approximately 100,000 clones, with 85% to 95% appearing a single time and 1.6% taken by the ten largest. This specimen consisted of peripheral blood, obtained after pregnancy. These receptors were obtained from a female donor with multiple sclerosis, enrolled in a pregnancy study.

V and J are TRBV19 and TRBJ2-3; TRBD1 matches 10 bases. Germline V gives CDR1 LNHDA, CDR2 SQIVND (reference sequence). With V trimmed by 10 bases and J by 4 bases, 5 bases remained unmatched. This CDR3 is 13 amino acids long. The DNA for the CDR3 is TGTGCCACCACTGGACAGGGGGCAGATACGCAGTATTTT. It encodes CATTGQGADTQYF.

The rearrangement joins TRBV19 to TRBJ2-2, with TRBD2 as a possible D gene (5 bases). The ends were cut back, 10 bases at V and 4 bases at J, with 31 bases in the middle. CDR3 length equals 19 residues. The V gene's germline CDR1 is LNHDA and CDR2 SQIVND (reference sequence). CDR3 region: CATSSILGGSVDLTGELFF. The CDR3 DNA reads TGTGCCACGAGTAGTATTCTCGGAGGTTCTGTAGACCTCACCGGGGAGCTGTTTTTT.

V gene TRBV9 combines with J gene TRBJ2-6, with D perhaps matching TRBD1 (6 bases). CDR3 length: 15 residues. Germline-derived CDR1 and CDR2 are SGDLS and YYNGEE. Trimming took off 4 bases at V and 1 base at J, with 9 bases between the two ends. The CDR3 loop reads CASSLTGSGANVLTF. DNA for the CDR3: TGTGCCAGCAGCTTAACAGGGTCTGGGGCCAACGTCCTGACTTTC.

The chain carries TRBV19 and TRBJ1-4; D ambiguous. The CDR3 consists of 15 residues. Germline CDR1 is LNHDA and CDR2 is SQIVND (reference sequence). V lost 3 bases and J lost 2, with 10 bases in between. CDR3 in amino acids: CASSIGRGTNEKLFF. The CDR3, as DNA: TGTGCCAGTAGTATCGGACGCGGGACTAATGAAAAACTGTTTTTT. Supplemented by reference TRBV19 and TRBJ1-4, the full variable domain reads DGGITQSPKYLFRKEGQNVTLSCEQNLNHDAMYWYRQDPGQGLRLIYYSQIVNDFQKGDIAEGYSVSREKKESFPLTVTSAQKNPTAFYLCASSIGRGTNEKLFFGSGTQLSVL.

The rearrangement joins TRBV5-4 to TRBJ2-7; D possibly corresponds to TRBD1 (5 bases). The CDR3 runs to 15 residues. CDR1 is SGHNT and CDR2 is YYREEE in the germline V gene (reference sequence). V dropped 2 bases and J dropped 6 bases, with 18 bases sitting between them. The CDR3 nucleotides read TGTGCCAGCAGCTTATTCTCAGGGAACTTGGGCGAGCAGTACTTC. Translating gives CASSLFSGNLGEQYF.

The chain joins TRBV2 to TRBJ2-7; TRBD1 aligns across 7 bases. Germline V gene data show CDR1 as SNHLY and CDR2 as FYNNEI. The CDR3 length is 13 residues. The V segment lost 6 bases and the J segment 6 bases; nucleotides outside the gene matches: 8. The CDR3 loop reads CASRETGFAEQYF. In DNA form, the CDR3 reads TGTGCCAGCAGGGAGACAGGGTTCGCCGAGCAGTACTTC. Full variable domain (rest looked up from reference TRBV2 and TRBJ2-7): EPEVTQTPSHQVTQMGQEVILRCVPISNHLYFYWYRQILGQKVEFLVSFYNNEISEKSEIFDDQFSVERPDGSNFTLKIRSTKLEDSAMYFCASRETGFAEQYFGPGTRLTVT.

In its sample, this clone was seen once. The chain couples TRBV10-3 to TRBJ1-5, with D possibly matching TRBD1 (5 bases). The CDR3 is made up of 15 amino acids. In germline, CDR1 is ENHRY, CDR2 SYGVKD. The V gene lost 3 bases and the J gene lost 5 bases, with 14 bases spanning the gap. The DNA of the CDR3 is TGTGCCATCAGTGATCCTATACGGGGGTATCAGCCCCAGCATTTT. Residues: CAISDPIRGYQPQHF.

The chain recombines TRBV11-2 with TRBJ1-1, with 8 bases identical to TRBD1. The CDR3 totals 18 residues. Germline V lookup: CDR1 SGHAT, CDR2 FQNNGV. Trimming cost V 0 bases and J 9 bases; bases outside gene matches: 18. CDR3 bases: TGTGCCAGCAGCTTAGATATAGGCAGGGGGCGGGATCGCCATAAAGCTTTCTTT. Translation: CASSLDIGRGRDRHKAFF.

This clone showed up just once. The chain couples TRBV4-1 to TRBJ2-5; no definite D call. The CDR3 contains 14 residues. Trimming left V 4 bases short and J 5 bases short, with 14 bases between. CDR1 and CDR2 (germline): MGHRA, YSYEKL. The CDR3 nucleotides are TGCGCCAGCAGCCCAGTCCCGTTCAGGGAGACCCAGTACTTC. This sequence encodes CASSPVPFRETQYF.

This clone was picked up a small number of times. The rearrangement uses TRBV19 and TRBJ1-2; D remains ambiguous. The ends were cut back, 1 base at V and 4 bases at J, with 13 bases in the middle. This CDR3 region has 15 residues. Germline V gives CDR1 LNHDA, CDR2 SQIVND (reference sequence). In DNA form, the CDR3 reads TGTGCCAGTAGTATAGTACCGGGTTCAAGCTATGGCTACACCTTC. This sequence encodes CASSIVPGSSYGYTF.

This chain connects TRBV9 to TRBJ1-4; the D gene is possibly TRBD1 (5 bases). The CDR3 loop spans 14 amino acids. Per the germline V gene, CDR1 is SGDLS and CDR2 is YYNGEE. Trimming pared 7 bases from V and 8 bases from J, leaving 18 bases between. CDR3 nucleotide sequence: TGTGCCAGCGGACTACAGGCGTTCGGCGAAAAACTGTTTTTT. This encodes CASGLQAFGEKLFF.

V usage is TRBV7-8 and J usage is TRBJ1-1, with a weak D call TRBD1 (5 bases). Germline values: CDR1 SGHVS, CDR2 FQNEAQ. V was shortened by 6 bases and J by 3 bases, with 17 bases between the two germline ends. The CDR3 totals 15 residues. This chain's CDR3 is CASRKPGLQYTEAFF. CDR3 nucleotide sequence: TGTGCCAGCAGAAAACCGGGACTGCAGTACACTGAAGCTTTCTTT.

CDR3 protein: CASSMTRTGNYGYTF. Written as DNA, the CDR3 is TGTGCCAGCAGTATGACACGGACAGGGAACTATGGCTACACCTTC. This chain links TRBV2 with TRBJ1-2, with 8 positions matching TRBD1. This CDR3 has 15 residues. Per the germline V gene, CDR1 is SNHLY and CDR2 is FYNNEI. Unmatched junction bases numbered 7, after V lost 5 bases and J lost 2 bases.

V usage is TRBV7-9 and J usage is TRBJ2-4, with 9 bases matching TRBD1. Per the germline V gene, CDR1 is SEHNR and CDR2 is FQNEAQ (reference sequence). The CDR3 loop spans 14 amino acids. The junction had 6 bases not matched to a gene; V was cut back by 4 bases and J by 8 bases. CDR3 region: CASSSDRGEDIQYF. CDR3 DNA sequence: TGTGCCAGCAGCTCCGACAGGGGGGAGGACATTCAGTACTTC.

The chain links TRBV4-1 to TRBJ1-5; tentative D call: TRBD1 (5 bases). The V end lost 1 base, the J end lost 7 bases, and 14 bases lay between the germline ends. This CDR3 contains 15 residues. The germline V gene encodes CDR1 MGHRA and CDR2 YSYEKL. This chain's CDR3 is CASSQGSGNGQPQHF. The CDR3 coding sequence is TGCGCCAGCAGCCAAGGGTCAGGGAATGGGCAGCCCCAGCATTTT.

The V call is TRBV13, the J call TRBJ2-5, with D unclear. The CDR3 covers 12 residues. The V gene's germline CDR1 is PRHDT and CDR2 FYEKMQ (reference sequence). V gave up 4 bases and J gave up 5 bases, with 8 bases separating them. The CDR3 is CASSSHGETQYF. The CDR3 DNA follows: TGTGCCAGCAGCTCCCACGGTGAGACCCAGTACTTC.

This sequence joins TRBV6-4 and TRBJ2-3; 8 nucleotides align to TRBD1. V shed 6 bases and J 2 bases; nucleotides not matched to a gene: 7. Per the germline V gene, CDR1 is MRHNA and CDR2 is SNTAGT. CDR3 size: 15 residues. In DNA form, the CDR3 reads TGTGCCAGCAGGATAACAGGGGGTCACACAGATACGCAGTATTTT. Its translation: CASRITGGHTDTQYF.

This clone came up once. This rearrangement joins TRBV9 to TRBJ2-1; the D gene is possibly TRBD2 (5 bases). The CDR3 spans 16 residues. V lost 4 bases, J lost 0 bases, and 14 bases lay in between. Germline CDR1 SGDLS, CDR2 YYNGEE. The chain's CDR3 is CASSLSVSSSYNEQFF. In DNA, the CDR3 is TGTGCCAGCAGCCTTAGCGTGTCTAGCTCCTACAATGAGCAGTTCTTC. Supplemented by reference TRBV9 and TRBJ2-1, the full variable domain reads DSGVTQTPKHLITATGQRVTLRCSPRSGDLSVYWYQQSLDQGLQFLIQYYNGEERAKGNILERFSAQQFPDLHSELNLSSLELGDSALYFCASSLSVSSSYNEQFFGPGTRLTVL.

This clone was found a few times. The J gene is TRBJ1-1, the V gene TRBV18; D is possibly TRBD1 (6 bases). Trimming left V 3 bases short and J 5 bases short, with 10 bases between. Germline CDR1 reads KGHSH; CDR2 reads LQKENI. The CDR3 sequence is 13 residues long. CDR3 protein: CASSPPRGTEAFF. The CDR3 DNA is TGTGCCAGCTCACCGCCTAGGGGGACTGAAGCTTTCTTT.

This sequence joins TRBV9 and TRBJ2-1, with a tentative D call TRBD2 (7 bases). CDR1 and CDR2 (germline): SGDLS, YYNGEE. The CDR3 has 14 residues. Trimming removed 4 bases from V and 7 bases from J, with 15 bases in between. CDR3 in DNA: TGTGCCAGCAGCCCCGGGCGGGGGCAGAATGAGCAGTTCTTC. It yields the protein CASSPGRGQNEQFF.

The V and J genes are TRBV18 and TRBJ1-1; D possibly corresponds to TRBD1 (5 bases). The CDR3 contains 17 residues. V lost 3 bases, J lost 1 base, and 18 bases lay in between. CDR1 and CDR2 from the germline V gene are KGHSH and LQKENI. The DNA for the CDR3 is TGTGCCAGCTCACCCGATGCGGCGGGGGGACCGAACACTGAAGCTTTCTTT. This gives the protein CASSPDAAGGPNTEAFF.

This clone has only one observation. CDR3 in DNA: TGTGCCAGTAGTATGGGGGCTAGCGGGATGGGGACCCAGTACTTC. This codes for CASSMGASGMGTQYF. V is TRBV19 and J is TRBJ2-5; 9 positions match TRBD2. V shed 3 bases and J 7 bases; nucleotides not matched to a gene: 9. CDR3 size: 15 residues. The germline gives CDR1 LNHDA, CDR2 SQIVND (reference sequence).

This chain links TRBV6-5 with TRBJ2-2, with 7 bases that match TRBD2. CDR3 length: 14 amino acids. Germline CDR1 MNHEY, CDR2 SVGAGI. With V trimmed by 10 bases and J by 9 bases, 14 bases remained unmatched. The CDR3 region has the DNA TGTGCCACTCAGGGACGGACTAGTAGGTGGGAGCTGTTTTTT. The encoded protein is CATQGRTSRWELFF.

In nucleotides, the CDR3 is TGCGCCAGCAGCTTGGTAGGGGCGTCTACTAATGAAAAACTGTTTTTT. Encoded protein: CASSLVGASTNEKLFF. V and J are TRBV5-1 and TRBJ1-4, with D perhaps matching TRBD1 (5 bases). Trimming pared 0 bases from V and 2 bases from J, leaving 11 bases between. The CDR3 covers 16 residues. The germline V gene encodes CDR1 SGHRS and CDR2 YFSETQ.

The chain uses TRBV19 and TRBJ2-5; 7 nucleotides agree with TRBD2. CDR1 is LNHDA, CDR2 SQIVND, per germline (reference sequence). V shed 5 bases, J shed 4 bases, and the junction held 10 bases outside the gene matches. The CDR3 is 15 amino acids. The CDR3 loop reads CASSPQEAGRETQYF. DNA for the CDR3: TGTGCCAGTAGTCCCCAAGAAGCGGGGAGAGAGACCCAGTACTTC.

V is TRBV18 and J is TRBJ1-5; D gene unclear. CDR3 length: 14 residues. V lost 3 bases and J 1 base, leaving 7 bases between the germline ends. Per the germline V gene, CDR1 is KGHSH and CDR2 is LQKENI. In DNA form, the CDR3 reads TGTGCCAGCTCACCGGAGGTGAGCAATCAGCCCCAGCATTTT. This encodes CASSPEVSNQPQHF.

J is TRBJ2-7 and V is TRBV10-1; 15 nucleotides align to TRBD2. CDR3 length: 15 amino acids. CDR1 WNHNN and CDR2 SYGVQD come from the germline V gene (reference sequence). The V and J ends lost 6 bases and 7 bases, in that order; junction bases with no gene match: 7. CDR3 sequence: CASSSGLAGGLEQYF. The CDR3 DNA is TGCGCCAGCAGCTCCGGACTAGCGGGAGGGTTAGAGCAGTACTTC.